Listed here are 30 T cell receptor beta chains from one sample, sequenced in a study of T cells in women clearing cervical HPV infection. The assay was immunoSEQ multiplex PCR, and TCRdb's table has in-frame clones only and misses some. In total, the table holds some 31,000 clones. Sequenced sample: blood buffy coat. These receptors all stem from a woman between 18 and 75 years old with a cervical HPV16 infection that either progressed to CIN3+ or cleared (not recorded which).

Of note for this clone: The read halts 3 residues ahead of the CDR3 end, with the missing end drawn from the germline J gene. V and J are TRBV7-6 and TRBJ2-1, with D unresolved. Per the germline V gene, CDR1 is SGHVS and CDR2 is FNYEAQ. The CDR3 is made up of 12 amino acids. V was cut by 5 bases and J by 5 bases, with 7 bases left in between. The DNA read from the CDR3 is TGTGCCAGCAGCCCCTTTGACAATGAG. Translated: CASSPFDNE. The full CDR3 reads CASSPFDNEQFF.

CDR3 in amino acids: CASISTGGEQFF. The CDR3 DNA, read in part, is TGTGCCAGCATTTCTACAGGGGGTGAG. The chain couples TRBV28 to TRBJ2-1; TRBD1 agrees at 8 bases. The sequence runs out 3 residues before the end of the CDR3; the remainder is reconstructed from the germline J gene. J was trimmed by 9 bases and V by 7 bases; bases with no gene match: 5. CDR1 is MDHEN, CDR2 SYDVKM, per germline. This CDR3 has 12 residues.

Points on this clone: The read comes to an end 3 residues before the CDR3 does, leaving the germline J gene to fill in the end. The chain is built from TRBV30 and TRBJ1-1, with 7 positions matching TRBD1. The J segment lost 7 bases and the V segment lost 5 bases, leaving 4 bases of the junction unmatched. Germline V gene lookup returns CDR1 GTSNPN and CDR2 SVGIG (reference sequence). The length of the CDR3 is 11 residues. The covered CDR3 bases are TGTGCCTGGCAAGGACAGGTTGAA. As protein: CAWQGQVE. The entire CDR3 protein reads CAWQGQVEAFF.

On this clone itself: The read terminates 3 residues before the CDR3 end, so the remaining end is supplied by the germline J gene. This rearrangement joins TRBV5-1 to TRBJ2-2, with 9 bases aligning to TRBD1. This CDR3 has 16 residues. CDR1 is SGHRS, CDR2 YFSETQ, per germline. V lost 3 bases and J lost 4; bases outside the gene matches: 7. CDR3 DNA, as far as it was read: TGCGCCAGCAGCTCTTCCGGGACAGGGTTCACCGGGGAG. This encodes CASSSSGTGFTGE. In full, the CDR3 is CASSSSGTGFTGELFF.

Notes on this clone: The CDR3 end is not reached by the read, which stops 3 residues before it; the germline J gene fills it in. This rearrangement joins TRBV5-1 to TRBJ2-1; unclear D gene. Trimming removed 0 bases at V and 2 bases at J, with 9 bases between. This CDR3 region has 15 residues. Germline V lookup: CDR1 SGHRS, CDR2 YFSETQ. CDR3 in amino acids: CASSLAVGTYNEQFF. The sequenced part of the CDR3 DNA is TGCGCCAGCAGCTTGGCCGTGGGCACCTACAATGAG.

In the case of this clone: The read terminates 3 residues before the CDR3 end, so the remaining end is supplied by the germline J gene. This chain joins TRBV5-1 and TRBJ2-4; TRBD1 agrees at 9 bases. The CDR3 is 14 residues long. V was pared by 1 base and J by 8 bases, with 4 bases of the junction left unmatched. Germline CDR1 reads SGHRS; CDR2 reads YFSETQ. CDR3 DNA (partial): TGCGCCAGCAGCTTGAGGGACAGGGTGGACATT. The encoded protein is CASSLRDRVDI. The whole CDR3 region reads CASSLRDRVDIQYF.

On this clone: The CDR3 end is not reached by the read, which stops 3 residues before it; the germline J gene fills it in. The chain recombines TRBV4-2 with TRBJ1-4; 12 bases fit TRBD1. V gave up 1 base and J gave up 7 bases; unmatched junction bases: 1. Germline V lookup: CDR1 LGHNA, CDR2 YNFKEQ. The CDR3 sequence is 15 residues long. The DNA read from the CDR3 is TGTGCCAGCAGCCAAGGGGGACAGGGGGCTGAAAAA. Amino acid sequence: CASSQGGQGAEK. The whole CDR3 sequence reads CASSQGGQGAEKLFF.

As to this clone: The read is 3 residues too short to cover the CDR3 end, so that end is filled in from the germline J gene. V is TRBV11-2 and J is TRBJ2-5; D may be TRBD1 (6 bases). Germline CDR1 is SGHAT and CDR2 is FQNNGV. Trimming shortened V by 4 bases and J by 1 base, and 13 bases separated the two germline ends. The CDR3 extends over 15 amino acids. This CDR3 is CASSSRTALQETQYF. Partial CDR3 DNA: TGTGCCAGCAGCTCCCGGACAGCCCTCCAAGAGACC.

Comments on this clone: The sequence runs out 3 residues before the end of the CDR3; the remainder is reconstructed from the germline J gene. Different DNA sequences within this sample yield the same CDR3. This chain joins TRBV10-3 and TRBJ1-1; no firm D call. The CDR3 has 14 amino acids. Germline assignment: CDR1 ENHRY and CDR2 SYGVKD. The germline V and J ends were trimmed by 10 bases and 1 base, with 16 bases remaining between them. The CDR3 bases that were read are TGTGCCACCCAGACAAAAGGGTCGAACACTGAA. This codes for CATQTKGSNTE. The entire CDR3 sequence reads CATQTKGSNTEAFF.

Concerning this clone itself: The CDR3 goes on 3 residues after the read ends, and that part is filled in from the germline J gene. The V and J genes are TRBV19 and TRBJ1-4; D is ambiguous. Germline V gene lookup returns CDR1 LNHDA and CDR2 SQIVND (reference sequence). CDR3 length: 12 residues. The V gene lost 5 bases and the J gene lost 8 bases, with 9 bases spanning the gap. The CDR3 spells CASSDMREKLFF. The part of the CDR3 DNA that was read is TGTGCCAGTAGTGACATGAGGGAAAAA.

Notes on this clone: The sequenced fragment ends 3 residues before the CDR3 boundary, so the rest is inferred from the germline J gene. This chain joins TRBV4-2 and TRBJ2-1, with 13 bases lining up with TRBD2. Germline lookup yields CDR1 LGHNA and CDR2 YNFKEQ. The V gene end was trimmed by 4 bases and the J gene end by 9 bases; junction bases not matched to a gene: 3. The CDR3 is 14 amino acids. This CDR3 reads CASSPGTSGIEQFF. The part of the CDR3 DNA that was read is TGTGCCAGCAGCCCCGGGACTAGCGGGATTGAG.

As concerns this clone: The CDR3 end lies 3 residues beyond the end of the read and is filled in from the germline J gene. This specimen includes other DNA sequences encoding the same CDR3. The chain combines TRBV18 with TRBJ1-2; 9 bases are a match to TRBD1. The CDR3 consists of 13 residues. Germline loops: CDR1 KGHSH, CDR2 LQKENI. The CDR3 loop is CASSPRQGEGYTF. The covered CDR3 bases are TGTGCCAGCTCACCCCGACAGGGGGAAGGC.

Notes on this clone: The sequence runs out 3 residues before the end of the CDR3; the remainder is reconstructed from the germline J gene. The rearrangement uses TRBV2 and TRBJ2-7; 9 bases map to TRBD1. The length of the CDR3 is 13 residues. CDR1 and CDR2 (germline): SNHLY, FYNNEI. With 8 bases clipped from V and 5 bases from J, the junction kept 7 bases outside the gene matches. Here the CDR3 reads CASRDRERDEQYF. Incomplete CDR3 DNA: TGTGCCAGCCGGGACAGGGAGCGAGACGAG.

The CDR3 reads CASSIAPRGSYGYTF. The part of the CDR3 DNA that was read is TGTGCCAGTAGTATCGCCCCCCGGGGGTCCTATGGC. The chain has TRBV19 and TRBJ1-2; D may be TRBD1 (5 bases). The read falls 3 residues short of the CDR3 end, and the missing part is taken from the germline J gene. The CDR3 extends over 15 amino acids. The V end was cut by 3 bases, the J end by 4 bases, with 15 bases between. CDR1 is LNHDA, CDR2 SQIVND, per germline (reference sequence).

With respect to this clone: Read data end 3 residues before the CDR3 end; the end is taken from the germline J gene. The genes are TRBV13 and TRBJ2-3; D might be TRBD2 (6 bases). V was cut by 2 bases and J by 0 bases, with 12 bases left in between. The CDR3 is made up of 16 amino acids. CDR1 is PRHDT, CDR2 FYEKMQ, per germline (reference sequence). CDR3 sequence: CASSLRLAGSTDTQYF. The CDR3 DNA, read in part, is TGTGCCAGCAGCTTAAGGCTGGCGGGAAGCACAGATACG.

On this clone itself: The read stops 3 residues short of the end of the CDR3; the missing end is completed from the germline J gene. This chain uses TRBV20-1 with TRBJ2-7; the match to TRBD2 covers 11 bases. Germline V lookup: CDR1 DFQATT, CDR2 SNEGSKA (reference sequence). V was pared by 2 bases and J by 5 bases, with 5 bases of the junction left unmatched. The CDR3 extends over 14 amino acids. The sequenced CDR3 bases are TGCAGTGCTAGATCGGGACTAGCGGACCACGAG. It yields the protein CSARSGLADHE. The whole CDR3 reads CSARSGLADHEQYF.

Details on this clone: The CDR3 end is not reached by the read, which stops 3 residues before it; the germline J gene fills it in. V and J are TRBV20-1 and TRBJ2-1; D may be TRBD1 or TRBD2 (5 bases each). This CDR3 has 14 amino acids. CDR1 and CDR2 (germline): DFQATT, SNEGSKA (reference sequence). V lost 3 bases and J lost 0, with 9 bases in between. The DNA read from the CDR3 is TGCAGTGCTAGTAGAGGGGTCTCCTACAATGAG. Translation gives CSASRGVSYNE. The entire CDR3 reads CSASRGVSYNEQFF.

A remark on this clone: The observed sequence ends 3 residues before the CDR3 terminus, with the missing tail filled in from the germline J gene. The J gene is TRBJ2-7, the V gene TRBV18; D perhaps matches TRBD2 (6 bases). Germline values: CDR1 KGHSH, CDR2 LQKENI. Trimming took 4 bases from V and 1 from J, leaving 14 bases between them. This CDR3 region has 15 residues. CDR3 region: CASSQGLFKSYEQYF. The part of the CDR3 DNA that was read is TGTGCCAGCTCACAGGGACTCTTTAAATCCTACGAG.

This clone is labeled medium-sized (0.01 to 0.1%) based on frequency. The CDR3 end lies 3 residues beyond the end of the read and is filled in from the germline J gene. The chain links TRBV10-3 to TRBJ2-5; 9 bases are shared with TRBD1. CDR3 size: 14 residues. CDR1 ENHRY and CDR2 SYGVKD come from the germline V gene. The V gene end was trimmed by 5 bases and the J gene end by 5 bases; junction bases not matched to a gene: 6. The CDR3 bases that were read are TGTGCCATCAGTATAGGGACAGGGAGGGAGACC. As protein: CAISIGTGRET. Given in full, the CDR3 is CAISIGTGRETQYF.

A note on this clone: The read ends 3 residues before the CDR3 terminus; that terminus is restored from the germline J gene. The rearrangement links TRBV6-2 or TRBV6-3 to TRBJ2-5; the match to TRBD2 covers 8 bases. CDR3 length: 15 amino acids. Germline V gene data show CDR1 as MNHEY and CDR2 as SVGEGT. V shed 0 bases and J 5 bases; nucleotides not matched to a gene: 5. The part of the CDR3 DNA that was read is TGTGCCAGCAGTTACTCTGGCGGGGGGTGGGAGACC. It encodes CASSYSGGGWET. The whole CDR3 region reads CASSYSGGGWETQYF.

Judged by frequency, this clone is medium-sized. Sequencing ends 3 residues short of the CDR3 end; the germline J gene provides the rest. The gene calls are TRBV18 and TRBJ2-3; D call uncertain. Germline lookup yields CDR1 KGHSH and CDR2 LQKENI. Deletions cut 0 bases from V and 2 bases from J, with 6 bases between. This CDR3 region has 14 residues. The CDR3 here is CASSPPSNTDTQYF. The sequenced CDR3 bases are TGTGCCAGCTCACCACCGAGCAACACAGATACG.

As regards this clone: The read comes to an end 3 residues before the CDR3 does, leaving the germline J gene to fill in the end. The rearrangement joins TRBV4-2 to TRBJ1-1; 8 bases line up with TRBD1. CDR1 LGHNA and CDR2 YNFKEQ come from the germline V gene. After removal of 0 bases from V and 5 bases from J, the junction contained 5 bases not matched to a gene. This CDR3 spans 15 amino acids. Incomplete CDR3 DNA: TGTGCCAGCAGCCAAGAGTCGGACAGGGAAACTGAA. Protein product: CASSQESDRETE. The entire CDR3 is CASSQESDRETEAFF.

Details on this clone: The read ends 3 residues before the CDR3 terminus; that terminus is restored from the germline J gene. V and J are TRBV30 and TRBJ1-1, with a tentative D call TRBD1 (6 bases). Trimming removed 6 bases at V and 1 base at J, with 12 bases between. There are 13 residues in the CDR3. Per the germline V gene, CDR1 is GTSNPN and CDR2 is SVGIG (reference sequence). CDR3 DNA (partial): TGTGCCTGCCGACAGGATCGGAACACTGAA. Protein sequence: CACRQDRNTE. The entire CDR3 protein is CACRQDRNTEAFF.

The CDR3 spells CASIGVVYWRRDYEQYF. The part of the CDR3 DNA that was read is TGTGCCAGCATAGGGGTTGTTTACTGGCGGAGAGACTACGAG. The chain links TRBV2 to TRBJ2-7; D is perhaps TRBD1 (5 bases). The DNA ends 3 residues before the CDR3 does, and the rest of the CDR3 is filled in from the germline J gene. CDR1 is SNHLY, CDR2 FYNNEI, per germline. The CDR3 has 17 residues. Trimming pared 7 bases from V and 3 bases from J, leaving 25 bases between.

Of note for this clone: Sequencing ends 3 residues short of the CDR3 end; the germline J gene provides the rest. V and J are TRBV30 and TRBJ2-7; the match to TRBD2 covers 7 bases. The V gene end was trimmed by 1 base and the J gene end by 1 base; junction bases not matched to a gene: 7. From germline, CDR1 is GTSNPN and CDR2 SVGIG (reference sequence). The CDR3 extends over 15 amino acids. CDR3 loop: CAWSDWPSGSYEQYF. The sequenced CDR3 bases are TGTGCCTGGAGTGATTGGCCTAGCGGATCCTACGAG.

With regard to this clone: The read finishes 3 residues shy of the CDR3 end, and the germline J gene is used to complete it. The chain uses TRBV20-1 and TRBJ2-4; D is perhaps TRBD2 (6 bases). V shed 1 base and J shed 0 bases, with 13 bases lying between them. Germline CDR1 is DFQATT and CDR2 is SNEGSKA (reference sequence). The CDR3 runs 16 residues. The CDR3: CSARGGGTLAKNIQYF. CDR3 bases read: TGCAGTGCTAGAGGGGGTGGGACTTTAGCCAAAAACATT.

As regards this clone: The CDR3 is cut off 3 residues early in the read; its end comes from the germline J gene. The chain couples TRBV7-9 to TRBJ1-6; 7 positions agree with TRBD1. The CDR3 extends over 14 amino acids. The V gene end was trimmed by 5 bases and the J gene end by 7 bases; junction bases not matched to a gene: 5. In germline, CDR1 is SEHNR, CDR2 FQNEAQ (reference sequence). CDR3 bases read: TGTGCCAGCAGCCAGGGACAGCTGAATTCACCC. Its translation: CASSQGQLNSP. The whole CDR3 reads CASSQGQLNSPLHF.

For this clone: Read sequence stops 3 residues before the CDR3 end, and the germline J gene provides the missing end. V usage is TRBV24-1 and J usage is TRBJ2-5; 7 bases are shared with TRBD1. Looked up from germline, CDR1 is KGHDR and CDR2 is SFDVKD. The CDR3 runs to 12 residues. V shed 9 bases and J 0 bases; nucleotides not matched to a gene: 0. Partial CDR3 DNA: TGTGCCACCGGGACAGACCAAGAGACC. Translation: CATGTDQET. The entire CDR3 is CATGTDQETQYF.

In the case of this clone: The read ends 3 residues before the CDR3 terminus; that terminus is restored from the germline J gene. The chain combines TRBV20-1 with TRBJ2-1, with TRBD2 matching over 8 bases. From germline, CDR1 is DFQATT and CDR2 SNEGSKA (reference sequence). The CDR3 length is 14 residues. The junction had 4 bases not matched to a gene; V was cut back by 4 bases and J by 2 bases. Incomplete CDR3 DNA: TGCAGTGCTATTGGGACTAGTACCTACAATGAG. Its protein is CSAIGTSTYNE. The entire CDR3 reads CSAIGTSTYNEQFF.

The sequenced part of the CDR3 DNA is TGTGCCAGTAGTGAATTAGCGGGGAGGAGCTCCTACGAG. Protein: CASSELAGRSSYE. The entire CDR3 protein is CASSELAGRSSYEQYF. The rearrangement joins TRBV19 to TRBJ2-7; TRBD2 aligns across 8 bases. The CDR3 end lies 3 residues beyond the end of the read and is filled in from the germline J gene. Trimming at V came to 5 bases and at J to 0 bases, leaving 9 bases not matched to a gene. CDR1 LNHDA and CDR2 SQIVND come from the germline V gene (reference sequence). The CDR3 totals 16 residues.